These T cell receptor beta chains were read from a single sample in a study of cytomegalovirus exposure and HLA in healthy donors. Profiled with immunoSEQ multiplex PCR; TCRdb holds only in-frame clones, not every one. The repertoire consists of 43,000 or so clones, with about 90% occurring once and the leading ten covering roughly 5.8%. The sample consisted of PBMCs. The receptors were gathered from a man between 18 and 35 years old in good health and CMV-seronegative. CDR3s include the opening cysteine and the closing phenylalanine or tryptophan. A D gene is named only where the DNA matches it firmly. Some rows have no size entry. The others give once, few or many, or a class for an expanded clone.

d_call j_call v_call clone_size cdr3_length cdr3_aa cdr3_nt
- TRBJ2-5 TRBV28 - 11 CASSLRETQYF TGTGCCAGCAGTTTACGGGAGACCCAGTACTTC
- TRBJ1-2 TRBV4-1 - 14 CASSQESTNYGYTF TGCGCCAGCAGCCAAGAGTCAACAAACTATGGCTACACCTTC
- TRBJ1-5 TRBV19 - 16 CASSSPGLGSNQPQHF TGTGCCAGTAGTTCCCCAGGCCTCGGCAGCAATCAGCCCCAGCATTTT
TRBD1 TRBJ2-6 TRBV4-2 - 17 CASSQGDSYSGANVLTF TGTGCCAGCAGCCAAGGGGACAGTTACTCTGGGGCCAACGTCCTGACTTTC
TRBD1 TRBJ1-2 TRBV27 - 15 CASSTGTGGDYGYTF TGTGCCAGCAGTACTGGGACAGGGGGCGACTATGGCTACACCTTC
- TRBJ2-6 TRBV9 - 15 CASSRSGSGANVLTF TGTGCCAGCAGCCGCTCGGGGTCTGGGGCCAACGTCCTGACTTTC
- TRBJ1-4 TRBV6-5 - 15 CASSYQAGHNEKLFF TGTGCCAGCAGTTACCAGGCAGGTCATAATGAAAAACTGTTTTTT
TRBD1 TRBJ2-4 TRBV2 - 14 CASSERTGRYIQYF TGTGCCAGCAGTGAAAGGACAGGGAGGTACATTCAGTACTTC
- TRBJ1-2 TRBV6-1 - 12 CASSERSGGYTF TGTGCCAGCAGTGAAAGGAGTGGGGGCTACACCTTC
- TRBJ1-2 TRBV27 - 15 CASSLSWVEGSGYTF TGTGCCAGCAGTTTATCATGGGTGGAGGGTAGTGGCTACACCTTC
- TRBJ2-7 TRBV6-5 - 16 CASSSSLKYGHYEQYF TGTGCCAGCAGTTCCTCATTGAAATACGGACACTACGAGCAGTACTTC
- TRBJ2-5 TRBV5-5 - 14 CASSLGARQETQYF TGTGCCAGCAGCTTGGGGGCCAGGCAAGAGACCCAGTACTTC
- TRBJ2-7 TRBV13 few 12 CASNKGQDEQYF TGTGCCAGCAACAAAGGTCAGGACGAGCAGTACTTC
TRBD2 TRBJ2-7 TRBV5-5 - 14 CASSKTSGVYEQYF TGTGCCAGCAGCAAAACTAGCGGGGTTTACGAGCAGTACTTC
- TRBJ2-1 TRBV25-1 once 18 CASSEFSSGQGRSNEQFF TGTGCCAGCAGTGAATTTTCCTCGGGCCAGGGAAGGAGCAATGAGCAGTTCTTC
- TRBJ2-2 TRBV5-1 - 17 CASSLVAGASNTGELFF TGCGCCAGCAGCTTGGTGGCGGGGGCCTCGAACACCGGGGAGCTGTTTTTT
- TRBJ2-7 TRBV7-8 - 14 CASSLATGPYEQYF TGTGCCAGCAGCTTAGCCACAGGTCCGTACGAGCAGTACTTC
- TRBJ1-2 TRBV6-5 few 16 CASSYLAGAQNYGYTF TGTGCCAGCAGTTACTTAGCAGGGGCCCAGAACTATGGCTACACCTTC
TRBD2 TRBJ2-1 TRBV7-2 - 15 CASSFKREGFGEQFF TGTGCCAGCAGTTTCAAGCGGGAGGGATTCGGTGAGCAGTTCTTC
TRBD1 TRBJ2-1 TRBV2 few 13 CASTEQGMNEQFF TGTGCCAGCACCGAACAGGGGATGAATGAGCAGTTCTTC
TRBD1 TRBJ1-5 TRBV7-8 - 16 CASSLGQGAVGQPQHF TGTGCCAGCAGCTTAGGACAGGGGGCAGTGGGTCAGCCCCAGCATTTT
- TRBJ2-3 TRBV27 - 17 CASRSSPAPLGRDTQYF TGTGCCAGCAGGTCCTCCCCGGCCCCCCTTGGGAGGGATACGCAGTATTTT